Below, one T cell receptor (beta chain) is given with its context. The same CDR3 can be traced to other DNA sequences in this sample. Authors' processing steps: Amplification from reference gene primers served as the basis for estimated nucleated cell counts. TCRdb's copy holds only in-frame clones and misses some; the assay was immunoSEQ multiplex PCR. V, J and clone size derive from that table, while D and trimming were established from the DNA sequence. The sample carries 300,000 to 450,000 clones, around 87% recorded once. This specimen comes from a study of blood T cell repertoires in COVID-19. Study information: Material from acute and convalescent COVID-19 was sourced from the United States, Italy and Spain.

Assignment of participants to cohorts was predicated upon participant-reported clinical history. Symptom resolution, clearance, or two negative PCRs marked the recovered donors of Cohort 3. The germline V gene encodes CDR1 KGHSH and CDR2 LQKENI. The CDR3 runs 17 residues. Germline trimming cut 3 bases from V and 2 bases from J; bases unmatched to any gene: 7. The V call is TRBV18, the J call TRBJ2-2, with 9 bases identical to TRBD1. The receptor was derived from a man aged 25-40 years who had recovered from COVID-19. Sequencing was performed on PBMCs or T cells enriched from blood (not recorded which). The CDR3 coding sequence is TGTGCCAGCTCACCGGGGACAGGGCGGTCCAACACCGGGGAGCTGTTTTTT. Translating gives CASSPGTGRSNTGELFF.